These T cell receptor beta chains were read from a single sample in a study of identical twins. Each CDR3 protein gets one entry after TCRdb re-called the 5' RACE reads with MiXCR. This table holds 150,000 or so distinct CDR3 sequences, 3.5% found once. Sample: memory T cells sorted from blood. The source is a young man in good health. CDR3s include the opening cysteine and the closing phenylalanine or tryptophan. The D gene is left open where the match is weak. Size values are once, few and many counts, or a class for expanded clones, and some rows have none.

d_call | cdr3_length | clone_size | j_call | v_call | cdr3_nt | cdr3_aa
- | 16 | many | TRBJ1-4 | TRBV7-8 | TGTGCCAGCAGCCCCTGGGACGGATCAACTAATGAAAAACTGTTTTTT | CASSPWDGSTNEKLFF
TRBD1 | 14 | many | TRBJ2-7 | TRBV3-1 | TGTGCCAGCAGCCACCGGACAGGTTTGTACGAGCAGTACTTC | CASSHRTGLYEQYF
- | 11 | many | TRBJ1-1 | TRBV3-1 | TGTGCCAGCAGCCAACTACAGCGGGCTTTCTTT | CASSQLQRAFF
TRBD2 | 15 | many | TRBJ2-1 | TRBV12-3/TRBV12-4 | TGTGCCAGCAACAAAGCGGGAGCTGGCTACAATGAGCAGTTCTTC | CASNKAGAGYNEQFF
- | 16 | many | TRBJ2-2 | TRBV3-1 | TGTGCCAGCAGCCAGGGGGCCAACACGAACACCGGGGAGCTGTTTTTT | CASSQGANTNTGELFF
TRBD2 | 14 | many | TRBJ2-1 | TRBV12-3/TRBV12-4 | TGTGCCAGCAGTCTAGCGGCCAACTACAATGAGCAGTTCTTC | CASSLAANYNEQFF
- | 14 | many | TRBJ2-5 | TRBV7-6 | TGTGCCAGCAGCTTAACAGGGTTCCAAGAGACCCAGTACTTC | CASSLTGFQETQYF
- | 14 | many | TRBJ1-5 | TRBV7-8 | TGTGCCAGCAGTCTAATGTATAGCAATCAGCCCCAGCATTTT | CASSLMYSNQPQHF
- | 16 | many | TRBJ2-2 | TRBV7-9 | TGTGCCAGCAGCTTTAGGGGGGTCGCGAACACCGGGGAGCTGTTTTTT | CASSFRGVANTGELFF
- | 14 | many | TRBJ1-1 | TRBV29-1 | TGCAGCGCCCGACCTGGGACCGCCGGAACTGAAGCTTTCTTT | CSARPGTAGTEAFF
TRBD2 | 15 | - | TRBJ2-7 | TRBV5-1 | TGCGCCAGCAGCTTGGGACTAGCGGTGAACTACGAGCAGTACTTC | CASSLGLAVNYEQYF
TRBD1 | 13 | many | TRBJ1-4 | TRBV12-3/TRBV12-4 | TGTGCCAGCAGCCAAACAGGGGAGGAAAAACTGTTTTTT | CASSQTGEEKLFF
TRBD2 | 15 | many | TRBJ2-1 | TRBV15 | TGTGCCACCAGCAGAGAGCTAGCGGGGGAAAATGAGCAGTTCTTC | CATSRELAGENEQFF
TRBD2 | 18 | - | TRBJ2-1 | TRBV2 | TGTGCCAGCAGGAACGTTGCCGGGACTAGCGGGAGCAGCAATGAGCAGTTCTTC | CASRNVAGTSGSSNEQFF
- | 16 | - | TRBJ2-1 | TRBV4-2 | TGTGCCAGCAGCCAAGATCAACGGGTAGCCTACAATGAGCAGTTCTTC | CASSQDQRVAYNEQFF
- | 14 | - | TRBJ2-5 | TRBV2 | TGTGCCATTACGGGCTTTACGGCAGGGGAGACCCAGTACTTC | CAITGFTAGETQYF
TRBD2 | 14 | many | TRBJ2-3 | TRBV20-1 | TGCAGTGCTAGAGCGCTAGCGGGAGTAGATACGCAGTATTTT | CSARALAGVDTQYF
- | 13 | many | TRBJ1-5 | TRBV7-8 | TGTGCCAGCAGCTTAGTTATTACCGGGCCCCAGCATTTT | CASSLVITGPQHF
- | 15 | many | TRBJ2-1 | TRBV6-1 | TGTGCCACCCAAGGGGGGCAGGGAATCAACAATGAGCAGTTCTTC | CATQGGQGINNEQFF
- | 15 | once | TRBJ2-2 | TRBV15 | TGTGCCACCAGCAGTCGATCGGGGAGAACCGGGGAGCTGTTTTTT | CATSSRSGRTGELFF
TRBD1 | 13 | many | TRBJ1-6 | TRBV29-1 | TGCAGCGCGGGGGACAGCGATAATTCACCCCTCCACTTT | CSAGDSDNSPLHF
- | 14 | many | TRBJ2-5 | TRBV20-1 | TGCAGTGCTAGAGATCTTGGTTTGTCGGGGACCCAGTACTTC | CSARDLGLSGTQYF
TRBD2 | 16 | many | TRBJ2-3 | TRBV5-6 | TGTGCCAGCAGCCCGGGCAGCGGGAGGAGCACAGATACGCAGTATTTT | CASSPGSGRSTDTQYF
TRBD2 | 12 | many | TRBJ2-3 | TRBV28 | TGTGCCACGGGTCTAGCGGGAACCACGCAGTATTTT | CATGLAGTTQYF
TRBD1 | 14 | many | TRBJ1-4 | TRBV5-1 | TGCGCCAGCAGCTTAGGGGGACAGACAGAAAAACTGTTTTTT | CASSLGGQTEKLFF
TRBD2 | 16 | many | TRBJ2-7 | TRBV28 | TGTGCCAGCAGTTTGAGGGGTGGTGGGCTAGCGGGAGAGCAGTACTTC | CASSLRGGGLAGEQYF
TRBD1 | 14 | many | TRBJ2-5 | TRBV5-5 | TGTGCCAGCAGCAGGGACAGGGGGCTGGAGACCCAGTACTTC | CASSRDRGLETQYF
- | 13 | many | TRBJ2-3 | TRBV7-2 | TGTGCCAGCAGCTTGTCAGCTACAGATACGCAGTATTTT | CASSLSATDTQYF
TRBD1 | 14 | many | TRBJ2-5 | TRBV7-3 | TGTGCCAGCAGCCCCCATGGACAGGGGGGGACCCAGTACTTC | CASSPHGQGGTQYF
TRBD1 | 16 | many | TRBJ2-7 | TRBV6-5 | TGTGCCAGCAGTTATCGAGCCGGGACAGCTTCCTACGAGCAGTACTTC | CASSYRAGTASYEQYF
- | 15 | many | TRBJ2-1 | TRBV5-5 | TGTGCCAGCAGCTTAAGGCTACTAGGGAGCAATGAGCAGTTCTTC | CASSLRLLGSNEQFF
TRBD2 | 13 | many | TRBJ2-3 | TRBV12-3/TRBV12-4 | TGTGCCAGCACGACTAGCGGGAGTGATACGCAGTATTTT | CASTTSGSDTQYF
- | 11 | many | TRBJ2-3 | TRBV7-2 | TGTGCTGTCACTGGCACAGATACGCAGTATTTT | CAVTGTDTQYF
- | 14 | many | TRBJ2-7 | TRBV29-1 | TGCAGCGCTAGGGCGGGACAAGGACCCTACGAGCAGTACTTC | CSARAGQGPYEQYF
TRBD1 | 15 | many | TRBJ2-1 | TRBV11-3 | TGTGCCAGCAGCGACTACCAGGGGGCCTACAATGAGCAGTTCTTC | CASSDYQGAYNEQFF
- | 13 | few | TRBJ2-5 | TRBV5-1 | TGCGCCAGCAGCTATACCAGGAAAGAGACCCAGTACTTC | CASSYTRKETQYF
- | 13 | many | TRBJ1-5 | TRBV5-8 | TGTGCCAGCAGTAAATCTAGCAATCAGCCCCAGCATTTT | CASSKSSNQPQHF
TRBD2 | 15 | many | TRBJ2-3 | TRBV28 | TGTGCCAGCAGTTTCCGTCGCGGGAGGGCGGATACGCAGTATTTT | CASSFRRGRADTQYF
- | 15 | many | TRBJ1-2 | TRBV10-3 | TGTGCCATCAGTGAAGGGCCGGCTGATAACTATGGCTACACCTTC | CAISEGPADNYGYTF
TRBD1 | 13 | many | TRBJ1-5 | TRBV6-1 | TGTGCCAGCAAACAGGGGGCAGGGCAGCCCCAGCATTTT | CASKQGAGQPQHF
TRBD1 | 15 | many | TRBJ1-2 | TRBV25-1 | TGTGCCAGCAGTGAACGGACCGGACAGGCGGGTGGCTACACCTTC | CASSERTGQAGGYTF
- | 15 | many | TRBJ2-2 | TRBV12-3/TRBV12-4 | TGTGCCAGCAGTTACGTCGGGATGGGTGGCGGGGAGCTGTTTTTT | CASSYVGMGGGELFF
- | 14 | many | TRBJ2-6 | TRBV7-2 | TGTGCCAGCAGCACCCGCTCTGGGGCCAACGTCCTGACTTTC | CASSTRSGANVLTF
- | 12 | many | TRBJ2-2 | TRBV24-1 | TGTGCCACCAGCGGACTACTTGGGGAGCTGTTTTTT | CATSGLLGELFF
- | 15 | many | TRBJ2-5 | TRBV18 | TGTGCCAGCTCACCGTTCGGGCAGACTCAAGAGACCCAGTACTTC | CASSPFGQTQETQYF
- | 14 | many | TRBJ2-1 | TRBV15 | TGTGCCACCAGCTTTACAACGACCTACAATGAGCAGTTCTTC | CATSFTTTYNEQFF
- | 13 | many | TRBJ2-1 | TRBV20-1 | TGCAGTGCTATAGGACTACGAACCAATGAGCAGTTCTTC | CSAIGLRTNEQFF
- | 14 | many | TRBJ1-6 | TRBV7-6 | TGTGCCAGCAGCCCCGGACAACCAAATTCACCCCTCCACTTT | CASSPGQPNSPLHF